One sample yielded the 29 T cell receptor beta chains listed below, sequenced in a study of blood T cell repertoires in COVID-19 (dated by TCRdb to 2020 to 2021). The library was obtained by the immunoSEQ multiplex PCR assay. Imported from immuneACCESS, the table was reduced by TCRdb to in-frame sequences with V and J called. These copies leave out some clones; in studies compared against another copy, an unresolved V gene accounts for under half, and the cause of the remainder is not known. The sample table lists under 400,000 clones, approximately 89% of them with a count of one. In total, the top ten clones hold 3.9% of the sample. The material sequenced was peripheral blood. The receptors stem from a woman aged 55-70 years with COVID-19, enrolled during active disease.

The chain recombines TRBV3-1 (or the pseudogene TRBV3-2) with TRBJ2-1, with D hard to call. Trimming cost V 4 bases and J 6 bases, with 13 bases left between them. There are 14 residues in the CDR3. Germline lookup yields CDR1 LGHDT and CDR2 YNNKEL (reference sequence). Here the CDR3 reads CASSRTAGPNEQFF. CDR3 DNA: TGTGCCAGCAGCCGAACTGCAGGCCCCAATGAGCAGTTCTTC.

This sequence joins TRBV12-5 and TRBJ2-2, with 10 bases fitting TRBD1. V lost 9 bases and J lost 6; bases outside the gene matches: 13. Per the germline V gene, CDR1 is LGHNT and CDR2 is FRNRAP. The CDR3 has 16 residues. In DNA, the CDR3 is TGTGCTAGCCGGTGGGGGACAGGGGTGGATGCCGGGGAGCTGTTTTTT. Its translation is CASRWGTGVDAGELFF.

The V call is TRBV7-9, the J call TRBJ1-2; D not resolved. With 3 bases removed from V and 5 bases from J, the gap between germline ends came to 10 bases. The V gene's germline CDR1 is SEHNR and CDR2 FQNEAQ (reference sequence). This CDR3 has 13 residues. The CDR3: CASSFSTEYGYTF. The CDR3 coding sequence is TGTGCCAGCAGCTTCAGCACGGAGTATGGCTACACCTTC.

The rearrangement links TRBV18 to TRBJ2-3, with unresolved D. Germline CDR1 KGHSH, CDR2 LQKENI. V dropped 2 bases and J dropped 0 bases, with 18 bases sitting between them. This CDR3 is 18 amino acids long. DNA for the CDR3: TGTGCCAGCTCACCAGCGGCTACATTACATACTAGCACAGATACGCAGTATTTT. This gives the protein CASSPAATLHTSTDTQYF.

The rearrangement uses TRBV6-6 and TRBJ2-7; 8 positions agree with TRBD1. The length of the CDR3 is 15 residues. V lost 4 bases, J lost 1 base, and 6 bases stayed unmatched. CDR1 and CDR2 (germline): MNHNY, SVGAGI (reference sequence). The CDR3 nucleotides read TGTGCCAGCAGTTTTGGACAGGGAGCTTCCTACGAGCAGTACTTC. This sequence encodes CASSFGQGASYEQYF.

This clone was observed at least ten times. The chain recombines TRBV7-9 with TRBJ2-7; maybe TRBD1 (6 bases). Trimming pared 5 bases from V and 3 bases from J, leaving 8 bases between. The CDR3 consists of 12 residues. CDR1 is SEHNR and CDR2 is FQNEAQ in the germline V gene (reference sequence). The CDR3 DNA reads TGTGCCAGCAGCGAGGGGGACTACGAGCAGTACTTC. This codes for CASSEGDYEQYF.

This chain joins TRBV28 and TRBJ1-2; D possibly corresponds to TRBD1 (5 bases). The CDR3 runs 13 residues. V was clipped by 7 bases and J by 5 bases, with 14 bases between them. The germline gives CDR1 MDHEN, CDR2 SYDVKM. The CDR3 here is CASIPFGGYGYTF. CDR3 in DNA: TGTGCCAGCATCCCTTTCGGGGGATATGGCTACACCTTC.

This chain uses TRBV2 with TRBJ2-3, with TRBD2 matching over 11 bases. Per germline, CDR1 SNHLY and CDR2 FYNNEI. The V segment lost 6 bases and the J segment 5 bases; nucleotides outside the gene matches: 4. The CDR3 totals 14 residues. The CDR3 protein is CASRSLAGGDTQYF. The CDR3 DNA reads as TGTGCCAGCAGATCTCTAGCGGGGGGAGATACGCAGTATTTT.

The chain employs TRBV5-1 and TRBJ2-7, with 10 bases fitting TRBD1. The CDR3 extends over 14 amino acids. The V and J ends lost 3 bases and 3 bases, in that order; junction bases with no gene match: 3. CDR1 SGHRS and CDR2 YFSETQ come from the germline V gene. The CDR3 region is CASSWDRGDYEQYF. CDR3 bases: TGCGCCAGCAGCTGGGACAGGGGCGACTACGAGCAGTACTTC.

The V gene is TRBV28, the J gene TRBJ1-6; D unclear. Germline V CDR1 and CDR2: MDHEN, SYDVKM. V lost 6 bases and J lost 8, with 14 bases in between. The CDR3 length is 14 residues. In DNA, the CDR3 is TGTGCCAGCAGGGCGGCCTTGGGAGATTCACCCCTCCACTTT. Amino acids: CASRAALGDSPLHF.

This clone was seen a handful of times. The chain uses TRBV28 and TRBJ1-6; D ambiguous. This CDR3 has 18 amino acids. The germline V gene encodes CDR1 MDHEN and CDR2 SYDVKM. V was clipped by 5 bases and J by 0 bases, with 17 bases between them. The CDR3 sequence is CASSLPPQLSSYNSPLHF. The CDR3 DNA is TGTGCCAGCAGTCTCCCGCCTCAGTTAAGCTCCTATAATTCACCCCTCCACTTT. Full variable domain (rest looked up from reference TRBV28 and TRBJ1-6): DVKVTQSSRYLVKRTGEKVFLECVQDMDHENMFWYRQDPGLGLRLIYFSYDVKMKEKGDIPEGYSVSREKKERFSLILESASTNQTSMYLCASSLPPQLSSYNSPLHFGNGTRLTVT.

CDR3 residues: CASSLGGGNEKLFF. The CDR3 nucleotides are TGTGCCAGCAGCCTAGGTGGGGGGAATGAAAAACTGTTTTTT. This chain links TRBV7-2 with TRBJ1-4, with D maybe TRBD1 (5 bases). Germline CDR1 is SGHTA and CDR2 is FQGNSA. V lost 5 bases to trimming and J lost 5 bases, with 12 bases between them. This CDR3 is 14 amino acids long.

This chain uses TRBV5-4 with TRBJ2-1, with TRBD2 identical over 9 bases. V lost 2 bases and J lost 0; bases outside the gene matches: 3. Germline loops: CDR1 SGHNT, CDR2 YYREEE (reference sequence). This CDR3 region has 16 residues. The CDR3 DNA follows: TGTGCCAGCAGCTTACGTAGCGGGGGCTCCTACAATGAGCAGTTCTTC. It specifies CASSLRSGGSYNEQFF. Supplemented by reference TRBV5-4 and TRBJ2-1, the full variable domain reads ETGVTQSPTHLIKTRGQQVTLRCSSQSGHNTVSWYQQALGQGPQFIFQYYREEENGRGNFPPRFSGLQFPNYSSELNVNALELDDSALYLCASSLRSGGSYNEQFFGPGTRLTVL.

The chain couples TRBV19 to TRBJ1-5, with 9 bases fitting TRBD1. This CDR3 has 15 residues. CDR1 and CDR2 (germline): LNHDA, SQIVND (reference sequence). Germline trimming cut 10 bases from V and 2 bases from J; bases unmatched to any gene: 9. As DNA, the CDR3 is TGTGCCATTCCCAGGGGGGACAGGGGCAATCAGCCCCAGCATTTT. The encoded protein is CAIPRGDRGNQPQHF.

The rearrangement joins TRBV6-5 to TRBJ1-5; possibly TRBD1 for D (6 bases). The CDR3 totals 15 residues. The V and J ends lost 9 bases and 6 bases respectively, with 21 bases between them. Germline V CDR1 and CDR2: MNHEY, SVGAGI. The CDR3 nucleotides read TGTGCCAGTCGTCGGACCCCGGGGGGCAGTCAGCCCCAGCATTTT. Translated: CASRRTPGGSQPQHF.

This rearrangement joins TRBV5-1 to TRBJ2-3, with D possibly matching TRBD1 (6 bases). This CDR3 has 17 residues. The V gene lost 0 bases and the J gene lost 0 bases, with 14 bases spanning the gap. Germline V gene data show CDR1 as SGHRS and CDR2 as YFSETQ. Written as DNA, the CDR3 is TGCGCCAGCAGCTTGGCCGGACAGCCGACTAGCACAGATACGCAGTATTTT. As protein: CASSLAGQPTSTDTQYF.

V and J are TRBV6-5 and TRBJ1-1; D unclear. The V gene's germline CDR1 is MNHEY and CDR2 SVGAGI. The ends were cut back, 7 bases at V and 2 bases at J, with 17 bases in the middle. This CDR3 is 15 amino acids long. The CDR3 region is CASIRPSRDNTEAFF. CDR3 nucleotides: TGTGCCAGCATCAGACCGTCCCGGGATAACACTGAAGCTTTCTTT.

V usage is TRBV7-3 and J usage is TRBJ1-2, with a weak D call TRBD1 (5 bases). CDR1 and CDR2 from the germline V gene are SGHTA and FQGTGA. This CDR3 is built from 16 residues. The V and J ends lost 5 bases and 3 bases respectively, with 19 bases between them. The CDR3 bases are TGTGCCAGCAGCCCCTGGGGGAGGGGCGTAGACTATGGCTACACCTTC. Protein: CASSPWGRGVDYGYTF.

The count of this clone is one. CDR3 residues: CASSWEMNTEAFF. CDR3 nucleotides: TGCGCCAGCAGCTGGGAGATGAACACTGAAGCTTTCTTT. The chain recombines TRBV4-1 with TRBJ1-1; no clear D. Germline V gives CDR1 MGHRA, CDR2 YSYEKL. V lost 5 bases to trimming and J lost 0 bases, with 7 bases between them. The CDR3 spans 13 residues.

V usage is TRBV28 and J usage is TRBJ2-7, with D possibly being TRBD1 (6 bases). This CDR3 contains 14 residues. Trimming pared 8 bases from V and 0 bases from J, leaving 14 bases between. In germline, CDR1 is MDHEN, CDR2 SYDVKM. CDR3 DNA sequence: TGTGCCAGCCGTACCGGGACACTCTCCTACGAGCAGTACTTC. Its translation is CASRTGTLSYEQYF.

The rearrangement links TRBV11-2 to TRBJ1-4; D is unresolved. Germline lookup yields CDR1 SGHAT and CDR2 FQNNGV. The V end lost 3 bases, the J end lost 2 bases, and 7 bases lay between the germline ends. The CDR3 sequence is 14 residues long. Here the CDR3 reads CASSFGVTNEKLFF. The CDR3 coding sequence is TGTGCCAGCAGCTTCGGAGTGACTAATGAAAAACTGTTTTTT.

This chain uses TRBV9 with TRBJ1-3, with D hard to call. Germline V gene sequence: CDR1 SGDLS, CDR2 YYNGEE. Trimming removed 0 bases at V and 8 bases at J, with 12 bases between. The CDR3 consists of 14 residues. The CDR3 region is CASSVGSLADTIYF. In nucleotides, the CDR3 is TGTGCCAGCAGCGTAGGGTCCCTGGCGGACACCATATATTTT.

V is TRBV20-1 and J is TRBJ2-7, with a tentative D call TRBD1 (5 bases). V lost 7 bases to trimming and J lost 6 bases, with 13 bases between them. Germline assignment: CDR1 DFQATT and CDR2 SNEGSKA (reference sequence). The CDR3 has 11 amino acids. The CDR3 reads CSVPGSREQYF. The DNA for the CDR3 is TGCAGTGTTCCAGGGTCCCGCGAGCAGTACTTC.

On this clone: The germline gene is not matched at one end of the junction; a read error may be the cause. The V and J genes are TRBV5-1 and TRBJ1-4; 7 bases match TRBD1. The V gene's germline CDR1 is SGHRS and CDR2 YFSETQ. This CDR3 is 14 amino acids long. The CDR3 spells CASSLDRTNEKLFF. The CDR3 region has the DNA TGCGCCAGCAGTTTGGACAGGACTAATGAAAAACTGTTTTTT.

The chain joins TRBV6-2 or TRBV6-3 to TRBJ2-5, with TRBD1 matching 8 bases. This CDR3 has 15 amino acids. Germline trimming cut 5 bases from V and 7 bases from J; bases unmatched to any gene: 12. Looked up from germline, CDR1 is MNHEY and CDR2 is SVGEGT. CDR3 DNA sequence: TGTGCCAGCAGTCCCTCAGGCAGGGGGCTGGGGACCCAGTACTTC. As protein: CASSPSGRGLGTQYF.

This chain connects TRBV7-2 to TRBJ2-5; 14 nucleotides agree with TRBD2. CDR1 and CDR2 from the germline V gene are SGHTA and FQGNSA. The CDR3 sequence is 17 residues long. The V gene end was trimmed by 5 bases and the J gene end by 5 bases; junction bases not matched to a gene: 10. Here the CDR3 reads CASSTQRGLAGGETQYF. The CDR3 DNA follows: TGTGCCAGCAGCACCCAACGCGGACTAGCGGGGGGTGAGACCCAGTACTTC.

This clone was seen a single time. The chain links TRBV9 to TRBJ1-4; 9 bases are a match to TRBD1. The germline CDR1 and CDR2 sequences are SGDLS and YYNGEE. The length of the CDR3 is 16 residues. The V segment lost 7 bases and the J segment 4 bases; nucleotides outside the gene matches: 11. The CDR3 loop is CASGGRTGDINEKLFF. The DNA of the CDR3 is TGTGCCAGCGGTGGGAGGACAGGGGACATTAATGAAAAACTGTTTTTT.

The CDR3 protein is CASSFRQGGTDTQYF. In DNA form, the CDR3 reads TGTGCCAGCAGCTTTCGACAGGGGGGAACAGATACGCAGTATTTT. J is TRBJ2-3 and V is TRBV9; 9 positions agree with TRBD1. The J segment lost 3 bases and the V segment lost 4 bases, leaving 6 bases of the junction unmatched. Germline assignment: CDR1 SGDLS and CDR2 YYNGEE. The length of the CDR3 is 15 residues.

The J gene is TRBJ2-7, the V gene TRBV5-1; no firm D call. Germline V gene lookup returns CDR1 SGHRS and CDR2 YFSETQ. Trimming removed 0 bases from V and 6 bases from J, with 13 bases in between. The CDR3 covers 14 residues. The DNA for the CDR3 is TGCGCCAGCAGCTTGGTGGTCAGCCGGAGCGAGCAGTACTTC. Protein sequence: CASSLVVSRSEQYF.